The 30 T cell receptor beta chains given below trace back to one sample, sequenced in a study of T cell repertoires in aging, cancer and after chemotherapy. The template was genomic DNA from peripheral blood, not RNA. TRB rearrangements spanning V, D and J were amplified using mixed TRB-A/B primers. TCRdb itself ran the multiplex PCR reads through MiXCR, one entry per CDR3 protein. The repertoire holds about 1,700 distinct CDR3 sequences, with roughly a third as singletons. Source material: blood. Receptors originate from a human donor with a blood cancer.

The CDR3 nucleotides are TGTGCCAGCAGGGGGGGACAGCCTCAGAGTCCCCTCCACTTT. Amino acid sequence: CASRGGQPQSPLHF. This chain links TRBV6-5 with TRBJ1-6, with TRBD1 identical over 7 bases. CDR1 and CDR2 (germline): MNHEY, SVGAGI. The CDR3 is 14 amino acids. The junction had 12 bases not matched to a gene; V was cut back by 6 bases and J by 13 bases.

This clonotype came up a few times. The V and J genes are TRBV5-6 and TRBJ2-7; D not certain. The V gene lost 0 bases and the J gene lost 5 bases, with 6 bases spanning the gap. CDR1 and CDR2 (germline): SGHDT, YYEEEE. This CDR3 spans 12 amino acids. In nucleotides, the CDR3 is TGTGCCAGCAGCTTGGGTTCCCACGAGCAGTACTTC. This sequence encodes CASSLGSHEQYF.

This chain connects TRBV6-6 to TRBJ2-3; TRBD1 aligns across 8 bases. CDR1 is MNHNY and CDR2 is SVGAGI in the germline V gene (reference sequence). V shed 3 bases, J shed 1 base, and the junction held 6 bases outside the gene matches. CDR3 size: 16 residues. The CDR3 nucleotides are TGTGCCAGCAGTTATCCATTGACAGGGGGCACAGATACGCAGTATTTT. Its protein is CASSYPLTGGTDTQYF.

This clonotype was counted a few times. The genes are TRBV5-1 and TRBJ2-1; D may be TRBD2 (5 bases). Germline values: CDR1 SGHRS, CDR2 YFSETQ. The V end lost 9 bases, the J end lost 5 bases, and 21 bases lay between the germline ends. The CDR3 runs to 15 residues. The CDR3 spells CATRRGQARDNEQFF. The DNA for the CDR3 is TGCGCCACCCGACGGGGTCAGGCTCGTGACAATGAGCAGTTCTTC.

CDR3 amino acids: CASSSLSEDYGYTF. The CDR3 region has the DNA TGTGCCAGCAGTTCCCTAAGCGAGGATTATGGCTACACCTTC. The chain employs TRBV6-2 or TRBV6-3 and TRBJ1-2; D is ambiguous. Germline CDR1 is MNHEY and CDR2 is SVGEGT. V shed 4 bases and J shed 5 bases, with 14 bases lying between them. The CDR3 length is 14 residues.

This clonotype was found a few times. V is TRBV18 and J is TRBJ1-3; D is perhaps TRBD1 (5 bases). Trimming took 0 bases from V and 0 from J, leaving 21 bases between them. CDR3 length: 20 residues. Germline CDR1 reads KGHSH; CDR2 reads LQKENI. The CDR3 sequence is CASSPPPVFRTLLSGNTIYF. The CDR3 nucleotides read TGTGCCAGCTCACCACCGCCAGTCTTCCGGACACTTCTCTCTGGAAACACCATATATTTT.

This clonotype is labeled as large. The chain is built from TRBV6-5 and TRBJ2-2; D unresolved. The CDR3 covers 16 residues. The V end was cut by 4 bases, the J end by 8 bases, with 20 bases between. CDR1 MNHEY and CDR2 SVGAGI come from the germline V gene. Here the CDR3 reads CASSWQADVRTGELFF. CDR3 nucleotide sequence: TGTGCCAGCAGTTGGCAGGCGGATGTAAGGACGGGGGAGCTGTTTTTT.

The CDR3 sequence is CSAPSGTLNEQFF. The CDR3 coding sequence is TGCAGTGCTCCCTCCGGGACTCTCAATGAGCAGTTCTTC. This chain uses TRBV20-1 with TRBJ2-1; tentatively, D is TRBD2 (6 bases). The V end was cut by 5 bases, the J end by 6 bases, with 14 bases between. The CDR3 runs 13 residues. CDR1 DFQATT and CDR2 SNEGSKA come from the germline V gene (reference sequence).

CDR3 sequence: CASSTRAGGEQYF. CDR3 DNA: TGTGCCAGCAGCACCCGGGCCGGGGGCGAGCAGTACTTC. The chain employs TRBV11-1 and TRBJ2-7; a weak D match, TRBD2 (6 bases). The CDR3 totals 13 residues. Germline CDR1 SGHAT, CDR2 FQDESV (reference sequence). The V end lost 5 bases, the J end lost 6 bases, and 14 bases lay between the germline ends. Full variable domain (missing parts from reference TRBV11-1 and TRBJ2-7): EAEVAQSPRYKITEKSQAVAFWCDPISGHATLYWYRQILGQGPELLVQFQDESVVDDSQLPKDRFSAERLKGVDSTLKIQPAELGDSAMYLCASSTRAGGEQYFGPGTRLTVT.

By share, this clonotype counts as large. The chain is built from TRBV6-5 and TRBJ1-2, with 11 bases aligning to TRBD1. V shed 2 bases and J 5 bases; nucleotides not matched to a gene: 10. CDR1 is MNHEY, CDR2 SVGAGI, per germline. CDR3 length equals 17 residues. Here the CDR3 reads CASSYRTGGLSWYGYTF. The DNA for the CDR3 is TGTGCCAGCAGTTACCGGACAGGGGGCTTAAGTTGGTATGGCTACACCTTC.

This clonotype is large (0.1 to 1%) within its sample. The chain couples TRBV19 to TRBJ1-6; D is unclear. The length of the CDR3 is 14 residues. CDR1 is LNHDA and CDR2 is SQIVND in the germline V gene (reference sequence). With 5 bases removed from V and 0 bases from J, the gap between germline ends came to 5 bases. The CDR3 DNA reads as TGTGCCAGTAGTGGGGACTCCTATAATTCACCCCTCCACTTT. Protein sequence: CASSGDSYNSPLHF.

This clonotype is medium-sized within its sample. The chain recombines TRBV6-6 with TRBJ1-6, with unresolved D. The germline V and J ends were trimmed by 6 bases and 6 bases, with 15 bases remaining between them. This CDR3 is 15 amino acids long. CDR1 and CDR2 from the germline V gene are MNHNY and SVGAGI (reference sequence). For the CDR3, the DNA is TGTGCCAGCAGATACACAGCGGCTCGTAATTCACCCCTCCACTTT. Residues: CASRYTAARNSPLHF.

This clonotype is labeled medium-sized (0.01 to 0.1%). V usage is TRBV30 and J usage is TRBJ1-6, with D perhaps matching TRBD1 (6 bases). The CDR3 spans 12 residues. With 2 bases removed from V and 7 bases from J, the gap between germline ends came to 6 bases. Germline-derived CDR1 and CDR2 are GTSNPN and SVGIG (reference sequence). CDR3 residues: CAWSQGNSPLHF. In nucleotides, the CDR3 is TGTGCCTGGAGTCAGGGGAATTCACCCCTCCACTTT.

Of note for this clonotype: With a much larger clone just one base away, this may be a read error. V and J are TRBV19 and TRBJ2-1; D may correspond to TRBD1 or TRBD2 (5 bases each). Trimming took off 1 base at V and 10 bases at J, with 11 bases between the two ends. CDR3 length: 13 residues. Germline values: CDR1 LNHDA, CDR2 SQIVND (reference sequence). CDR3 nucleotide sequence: TGTGCCAGTAGTATAGTTTGGGGACCCGAGCAGTTCTTC. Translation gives CASSIVWGPEQFF.

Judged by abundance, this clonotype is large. CDR3 region: CSVELRGWLQSGQAQYF. The DNA of the CDR3 is TGCAGCGTTGAGCTCAGGGGCTGGCTACAGTCTGGGCAGGCGCAGTATTTT. The chain joins TRBV29-1 to TRBJ2-3; maybe TRBD1 (6 bases). CDR1 is SQVTM and CDR2 is ANQGSEA in the germline V gene. This CDR3 comprises 17 residues. V lost 3 bases and J lost 10, with 29 bases in between.

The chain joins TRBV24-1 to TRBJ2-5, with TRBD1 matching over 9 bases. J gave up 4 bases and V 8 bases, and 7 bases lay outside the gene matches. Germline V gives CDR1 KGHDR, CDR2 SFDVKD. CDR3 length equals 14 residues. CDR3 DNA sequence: TGTGCCACCATGCGGACAGGGGCCGGAGAGACCCAGTACTTC. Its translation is CATMRTGAGETQYF.

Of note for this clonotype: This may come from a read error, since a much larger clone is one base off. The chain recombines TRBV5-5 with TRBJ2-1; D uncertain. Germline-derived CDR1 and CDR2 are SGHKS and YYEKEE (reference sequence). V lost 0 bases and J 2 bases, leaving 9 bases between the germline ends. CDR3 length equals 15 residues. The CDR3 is CASSLGWVAYNEQFF. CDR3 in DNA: TGTGCCAGCAGCTTGGGTTGGGTCGCCTACAATGAGCAGTTCTTC.

The CDR3, as DNA: TGTGCCAGCAGTTCCTCACGGGCAGGCGACTACGAGCAGTACTTC. It codes for CASSSSRAGDYEQYF. The chain employs TRBV27 and TRBJ2-7; D gene unclear. Germline V CDR1 and CDR2: MNHEY, SMNVEV (reference sequence). The CDR3 is made up of 15 amino acids. V was shortened by 4 bases and J by 3 bases, with 16 bases between the two germline ends.

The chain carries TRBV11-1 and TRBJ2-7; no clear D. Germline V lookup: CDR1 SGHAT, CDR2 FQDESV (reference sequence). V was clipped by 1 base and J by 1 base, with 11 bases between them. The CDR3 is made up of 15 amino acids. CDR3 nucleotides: TGTGCCAGCAGCTTAGAATTTTCGAGATCCTACGAGCAGTACTTC. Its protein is CASSLEFSRSYEQYF.

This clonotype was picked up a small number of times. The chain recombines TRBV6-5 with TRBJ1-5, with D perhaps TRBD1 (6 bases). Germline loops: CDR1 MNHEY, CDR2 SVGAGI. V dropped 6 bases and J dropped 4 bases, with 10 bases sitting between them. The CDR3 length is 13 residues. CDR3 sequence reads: CASRQGWNQPQHF. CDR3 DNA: TGTGCCAGCAGGCAGGGGTGGAATCAGCCCCAGCATTTT.

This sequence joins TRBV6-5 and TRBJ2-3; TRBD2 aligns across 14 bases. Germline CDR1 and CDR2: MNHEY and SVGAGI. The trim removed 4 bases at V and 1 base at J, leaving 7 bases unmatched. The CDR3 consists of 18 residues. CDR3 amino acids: CASSSRTSGGLGTDTQYF. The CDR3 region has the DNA TGTGCCAGCAGTTCCCGGACTAGCGGGGGGTTGGGCACAGATACGCAGTATTTT.

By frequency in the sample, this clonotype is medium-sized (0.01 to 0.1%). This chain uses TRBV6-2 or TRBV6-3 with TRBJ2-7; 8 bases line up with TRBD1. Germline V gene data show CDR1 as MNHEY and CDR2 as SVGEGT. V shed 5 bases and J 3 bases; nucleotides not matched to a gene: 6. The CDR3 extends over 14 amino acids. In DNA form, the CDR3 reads TGTGCCAGCAGTAAGCAGGGGGCAGACTACGAGCAGTACTTC. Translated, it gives CASSKQGADYEQYF.

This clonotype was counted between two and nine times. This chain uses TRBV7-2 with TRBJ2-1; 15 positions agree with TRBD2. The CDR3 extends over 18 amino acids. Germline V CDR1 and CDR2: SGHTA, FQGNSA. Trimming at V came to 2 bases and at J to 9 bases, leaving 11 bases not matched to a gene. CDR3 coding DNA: TGTGCCAGCAGCTTAACCCCCCGGACTAGCGGGGGGGCCAGTGAGCAGTTCTTC. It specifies CASSLTPRTSGGASEQFF.

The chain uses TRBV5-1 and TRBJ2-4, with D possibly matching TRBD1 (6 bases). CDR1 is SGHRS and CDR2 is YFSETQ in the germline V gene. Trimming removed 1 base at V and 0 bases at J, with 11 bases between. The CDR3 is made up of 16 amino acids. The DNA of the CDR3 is TGCGCCAGCAGCTTGTCGGACAGCATAGCCAAAAACATTCAGTACTTC. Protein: CASSLSDSIAKNIQYF.

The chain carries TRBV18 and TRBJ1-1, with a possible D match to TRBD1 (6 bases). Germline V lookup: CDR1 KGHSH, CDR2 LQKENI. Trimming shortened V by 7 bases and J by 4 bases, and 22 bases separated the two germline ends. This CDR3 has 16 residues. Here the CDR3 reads CASLPPNGGGGTEAFF. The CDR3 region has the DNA TGTGCCAGCTTACCTCCTAATGGGGGCGGCGGCACTGAAGCTTTCTTT.

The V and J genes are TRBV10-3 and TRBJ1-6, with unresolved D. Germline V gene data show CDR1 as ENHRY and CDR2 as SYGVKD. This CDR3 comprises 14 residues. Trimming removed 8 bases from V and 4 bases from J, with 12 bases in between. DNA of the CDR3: TGTGCCATCTGCCAGTCAGCTTATAATTCACCCCTCCACTTT. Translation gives CAICQSAYNSPLHF.

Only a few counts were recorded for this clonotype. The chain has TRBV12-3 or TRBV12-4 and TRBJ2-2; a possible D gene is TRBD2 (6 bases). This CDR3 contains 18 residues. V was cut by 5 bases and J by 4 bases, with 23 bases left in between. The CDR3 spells CASSQWRGPGPGTGELFF. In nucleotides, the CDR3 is TGTGCCAGCAGTCAATGGCGGGGTCCGGGTCCGGGCACCGGGGAGCTGTTTTTT.

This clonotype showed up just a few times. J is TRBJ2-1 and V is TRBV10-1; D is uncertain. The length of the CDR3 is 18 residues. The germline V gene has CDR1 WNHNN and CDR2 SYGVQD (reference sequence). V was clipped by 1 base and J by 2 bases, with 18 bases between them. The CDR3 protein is CASSEYMDPRTAYNEQFF. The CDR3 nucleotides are TGCGCCAGCAGTGAGTACATGGACCCAAGGACGGCCTACAATGAGCAGTTCTTC.

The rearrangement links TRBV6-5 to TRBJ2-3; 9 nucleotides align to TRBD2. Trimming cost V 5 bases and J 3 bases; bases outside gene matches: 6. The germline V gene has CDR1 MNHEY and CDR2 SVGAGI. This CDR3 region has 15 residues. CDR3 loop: CASSASSGATDTQYF. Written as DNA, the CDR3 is TGTGCCAGCAGTGCCTCTAGCGGGGCAACAGATACGCAGTATTTT.

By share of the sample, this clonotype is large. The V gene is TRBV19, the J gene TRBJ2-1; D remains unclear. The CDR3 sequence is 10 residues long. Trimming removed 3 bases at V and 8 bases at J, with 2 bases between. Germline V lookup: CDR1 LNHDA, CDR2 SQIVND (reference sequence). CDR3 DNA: TGTGCCAGTAGTATGGATGAGCAGTTCTTC. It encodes CASSMDEQFF.